One and the same sample provided the 9 T cell receptor beta chains below, sequenced in a study of blood T cell repertoires in COVID-19. TCRdb's copy holds only in-frame clones and misses some; the assay was immunoSEQ multiplex PCR. The repertoire holds 200,000 to 250,000 clones, with roughly 80% as singletons. The sample comprised peripheral blood. All receptors derive from a woman of 80 years or more with active or convalescent COVID-19.

The rearrangement links TRBV3-1 (or the pseudogene TRBV3-2) to TRBJ2-7; 9 bases align to TRBD1. The CDR3 extends over 13 amino acids. The J segment lost 6 bases and the V segment lost 3 bases, leaving 3 bases of the junction unmatched. The V gene's germline CDR1 is LGHDT and CDR2 YNNKEL (reference sequence). The CDR3 DNA follows: TGTGCCAGCAGCCAGGGACAGGGCAGCGAGCAGTACTTC. Its translation is CASSQGQGSEQYF.

The chain carries TRBV7-8 and TRBJ2-7; TRBD1 aligns across 10 bases. The ends lost 5 bases at V and 6 bases at J; junction bases unmatched: 4. The CDR3 sequence is 13 residues long. CDR1 is SGHVS and CDR2 is FQNEAQ in the germline V gene. In nucleotides, the CDR3 is TGTGCCAGCAGCAACGGACAGGGGGGCGAGCAGTACTTC. Translating gives CASSNGQGGEQYF. Filled out from reference TRBV7-8 and TRBJ2-7, the complete variable domain reads GAGVSQSPRYKVAKRGQDVALRCDPISGHVSLFWYQQALGQGPEFLTYFQNEAQLDKSGLPSDRFFAERPEGSVSTLKIQRTQQEDSAVYLCASSNGQGGEQYFGPGTRLTVT.

This clone occurred once. The chain has TRBV7-3 and TRBJ1-2, with D maybe TRBD1 (6 bases). The CDR3 is 15 residues long. Germline V gene data show CDR1 as SGHTA and CDR2 as FQGTGA. V was trimmed by 5 bases and J by 8 bases, leaving 21 bases between them. The CDR3 nucleotides read TGTGCCAGCAGCCCCAGTGGGCGGGGGCTAGGCGGCTACACCTTC. It encodes CASSPSGRGLGGYTF. The whole variable domain, filled in from reference TRBV7-3 and TRBJ1-2, reads GAGVSQTPSNKVTEKGKYVELRCDPISGHTALYWYRQSLGQGPEFLIYFQGTGAADDSGLPNDRFFAVRPEGSVSTLKIQRTERGDSAVYLCASSPSGRGLGGYTFGSGTRLTVV.

The chain is built from TRBV7-3 and TRBJ1-6, with 7 bases that match TRBD1. V shed 2 bases and J 5 bases; nucleotides not matched to a gene: 6. The CDR3 has 16 residues. CDR1 SGHTA and CDR2 FQGTGA come from the germline V gene. CDR3 region: CASSLGGTVDNSPLHF. DNA of the CDR3: TGTGCCAGCAGCTTAGGGGGGACAGTCGATAATTCACCCCTCCACTTT.

The rearrangement links TRBV4-2 to TRBJ2-5; D is perhaps TRBD2 (6 bases). Germline V CDR1 and CDR2: LGHNA, YNFKEQ. CDR3 length equals 14 residues. Trimming took off 0 bases at V and 11 bases at J, with 16 bases between the two ends. DNA for the CDR3: TGTGCCAGCAGCCAAGATCTTGCCATACGGGGGCAGTACTTC. Translation gives CASSQDLAIRGQYF.

This chain links TRBV5-1 with TRBJ1-2; the match to TRBD1 covers 8 bases. The ends lost 0 bases at V and 7 bases at J; junction bases unmatched: 14. This CDR3 has 17 residues. The germline V gene has CDR1 SGHRS and CDR2 YFSETQ. Here the CDR3 reads CASSLEGAGQGFSGYTF. CDR3 sequence (DNA): TGCGCCAGCAGCTTGGAGGGGGCAGGACAGGGCTTCAGTGGCTACACCTTC.

The chain couples TRBV7-2 to TRBJ1-5, with TRBD1 matching 8 bases. The V segment lost 4 bases and the J segment 6 bases; nucleotides outside the gene matches: 8. There are 15 residues in the CDR3. Per germline, CDR1 SGHTA and CDR2 FQGNSA. The CDR3 protein is CASSSDRAGGQPQHF. In DNA form, the CDR3 reads TGTGCCAGCAGCTCGGACAGGGCGGGCGGTCAGCCCCAGCATTTT.

V is TRBV10-3 and J is TRBJ2-1; 8 bases agree with TRBD2. The J segment lost 1 base and the V segment lost 4 bases, leaving 3 bases of the junction unmatched. This CDR3 is built from 15 residues. Germline V CDR1 and CDR2: ENHRY, SYGVKD. CDR3 DNA sequence: TGTGCCATCAGTGGGCGGGGGGTGTCCTACAATGAGCAGTTCTTC. It specifies CAISGRGVSYNEQFF.

The J gene is TRBJ2-5, the V gene TRBV27; D may be TRBD2 (6 bases). Germline assignment: CDR1 MNHEY and CDR2 SMNVEV (reference sequence). The V end lost 3 bases, the J end lost 4 bases, and 12 bases lay between the germline ends. The CDR3 extends over 14 amino acids. CDR3 region: CASSFTGGGETQYF. In nucleotides, the CDR3 is TGTGCCAGCAGTTTTACCGGGGGTGGAGAGACCCAGTACTTC.